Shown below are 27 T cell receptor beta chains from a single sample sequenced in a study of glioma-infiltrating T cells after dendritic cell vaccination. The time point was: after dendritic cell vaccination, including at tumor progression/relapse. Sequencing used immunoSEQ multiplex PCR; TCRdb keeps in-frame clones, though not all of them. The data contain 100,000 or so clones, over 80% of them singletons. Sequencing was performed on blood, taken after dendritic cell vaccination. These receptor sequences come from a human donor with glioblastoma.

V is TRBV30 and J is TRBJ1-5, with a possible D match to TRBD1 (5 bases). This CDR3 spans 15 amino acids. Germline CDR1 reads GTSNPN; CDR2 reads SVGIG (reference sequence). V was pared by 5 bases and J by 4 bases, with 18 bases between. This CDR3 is CAWSFSGGGNQPQHF. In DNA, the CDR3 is TGTGCCTGGTCTTTTTCGGGGGGGGGAAATCAGCCCCAGCATTTT.

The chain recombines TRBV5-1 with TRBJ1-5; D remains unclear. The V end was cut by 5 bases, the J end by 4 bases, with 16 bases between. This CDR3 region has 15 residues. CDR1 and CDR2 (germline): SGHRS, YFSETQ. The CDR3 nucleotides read TGCGCCAGCAGGGCGATTTCCGGGAGTAATCAGCCCCAGCATTTT. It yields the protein CASRAISGSNQPQHF. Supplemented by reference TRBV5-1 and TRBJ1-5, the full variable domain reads KAGVTQTPRYLIKTRGQQVTLSCSPISGHRSVSWYQQTPGQGLQFLFEYFSETQRNKGNFPGRFSGRQFSNSRSEMNVSTLELGDSALYLCASRAISGSNQPQHFGDGTRLSIL.

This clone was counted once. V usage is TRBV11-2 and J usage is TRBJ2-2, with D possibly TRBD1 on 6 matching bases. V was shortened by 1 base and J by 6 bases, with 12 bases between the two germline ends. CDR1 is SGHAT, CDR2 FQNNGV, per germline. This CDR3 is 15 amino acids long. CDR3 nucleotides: TGTGCCAGCAGCTTAGGGGCAGGGGCGGCCGGGGAGCTGTTTTTT. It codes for CASSLGAGAAGELFF.

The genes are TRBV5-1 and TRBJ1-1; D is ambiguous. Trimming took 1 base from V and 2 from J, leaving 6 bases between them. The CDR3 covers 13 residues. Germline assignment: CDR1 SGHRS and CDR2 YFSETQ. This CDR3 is CASSLTVNTEAFF. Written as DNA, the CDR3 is TGCGCCAGCAGCTTGACGGTTAACACTGAAGCTTTCTTT.

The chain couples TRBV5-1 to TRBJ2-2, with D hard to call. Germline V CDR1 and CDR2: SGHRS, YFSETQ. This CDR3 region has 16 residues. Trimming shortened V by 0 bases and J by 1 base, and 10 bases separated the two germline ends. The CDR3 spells CASSLGAMGNTGELFF. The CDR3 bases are TGCGCCAGCAGCTTGGGGGCCATGGGGAACACCGGGGAGCTGTTTTTT. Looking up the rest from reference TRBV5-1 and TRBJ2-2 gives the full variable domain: KAGVTQTPRYLIKTRGQQVTLSCSPISGHRSVSWYQQTPGQGLQFLFEYFSETQRNKGNFPGRFSGRQFSNSRSEMNVSTLELGDSALYLCASSLGAMGNTGELFFGEGSRLTVL.

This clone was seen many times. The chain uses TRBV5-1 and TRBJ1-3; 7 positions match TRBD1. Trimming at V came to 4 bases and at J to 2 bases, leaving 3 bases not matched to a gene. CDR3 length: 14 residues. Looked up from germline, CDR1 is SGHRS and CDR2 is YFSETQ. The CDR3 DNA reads TGCGCCAGCAGCCCACAGGGGACTGGAAACACCATATATTTT. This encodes CASSPQGTGNTIYF.

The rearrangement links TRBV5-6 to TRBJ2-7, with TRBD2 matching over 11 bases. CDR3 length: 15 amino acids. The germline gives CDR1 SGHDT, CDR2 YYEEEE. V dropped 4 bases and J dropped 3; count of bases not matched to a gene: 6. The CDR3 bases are TGTGCCAGCAGCAAACCGACTAGCGGGGTCTACGAGCAGTACTTC. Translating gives CASSKPTSGVYEQYF. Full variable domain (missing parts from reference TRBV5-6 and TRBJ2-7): DAGVTQSPTHLIKTRGQQVTLRCSPKSGHDTVSWYQQALGQGPQFIFQYYEEEERQRGNFPDRFSGHQFPNYSSELNVNALLLGDSALYLCASSKPTSGVYEQYFGPGTRLTVT.

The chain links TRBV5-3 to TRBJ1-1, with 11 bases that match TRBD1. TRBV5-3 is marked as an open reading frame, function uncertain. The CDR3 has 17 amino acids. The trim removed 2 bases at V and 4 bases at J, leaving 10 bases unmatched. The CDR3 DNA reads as TGTGCCAGAAGCTTCCGGGACAGGGGGATCGGGGGCACTGAAGCTTTCTTT. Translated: CARSFRDRGIGGTEAFF.

The CDR3 region has the DNA TGCGCCAGCAGCCAAGTGAGAGGTAGCGGGAGGAGAAATGAGCAGTTCTTC. Protein: CASSQVRGSGRRNEQFF. The chain links TRBV4-1 to TRBJ2-1; 10 bases align to TRBD2. Germline CDR1 and CDR2: MGHRA and YSYEKL. Trimming at V came to 1 base and at J to 7 bases, leaving 10 bases not matched to a gene. The CDR3 totals 17 residues.

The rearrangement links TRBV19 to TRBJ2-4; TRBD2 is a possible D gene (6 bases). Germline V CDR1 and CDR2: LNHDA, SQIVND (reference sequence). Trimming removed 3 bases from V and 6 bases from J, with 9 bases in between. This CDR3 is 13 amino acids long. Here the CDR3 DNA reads TGTGCCAGTAGTATGGAGGGACTAAACATTCAGTACTTC. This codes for CASSMEGLNIQYF.

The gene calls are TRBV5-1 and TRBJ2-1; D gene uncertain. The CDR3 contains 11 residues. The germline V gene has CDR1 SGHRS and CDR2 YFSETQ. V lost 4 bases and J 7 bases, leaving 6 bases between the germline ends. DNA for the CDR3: TGCGCCAGCAGCCTTTCTAATGAGCAGTTCTTC. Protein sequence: CASSLSNEQFF.

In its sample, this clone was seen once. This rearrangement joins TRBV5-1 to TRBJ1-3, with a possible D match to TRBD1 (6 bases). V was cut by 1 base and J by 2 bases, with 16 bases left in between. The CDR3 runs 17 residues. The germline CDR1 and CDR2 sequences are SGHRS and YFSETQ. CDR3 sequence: CASSLMGVRGTGNTIYF. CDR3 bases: TGCGCCAGCAGCTTGATGGGTGTCAGGGGAACTGGAAACACCATATATTTT.

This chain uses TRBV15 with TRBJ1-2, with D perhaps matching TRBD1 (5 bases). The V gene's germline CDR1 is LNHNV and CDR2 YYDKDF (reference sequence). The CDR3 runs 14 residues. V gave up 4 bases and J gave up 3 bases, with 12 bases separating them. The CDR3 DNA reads TGTGCCACCAGCAAACGGACACCGCACTATGGCTACACCTTC. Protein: CATSKRTPHYGYTF.

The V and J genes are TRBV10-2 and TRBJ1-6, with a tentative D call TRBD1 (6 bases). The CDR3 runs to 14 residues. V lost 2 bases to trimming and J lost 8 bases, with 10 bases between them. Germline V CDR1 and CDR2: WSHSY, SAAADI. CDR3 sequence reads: CASSETGMYSPLHF. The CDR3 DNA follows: TGCGCCAGCAGTGAGACAGGGATGTATTCACCCCTCCACTTT.

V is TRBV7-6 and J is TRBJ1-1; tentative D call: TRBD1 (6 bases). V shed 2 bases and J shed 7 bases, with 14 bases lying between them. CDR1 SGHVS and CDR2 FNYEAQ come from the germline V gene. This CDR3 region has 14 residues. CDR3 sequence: CASSLTGFMDEAFF. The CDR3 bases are TGTGCCAGCAGCTTAACAGGGTTCATGGATGAAGCTTTCTTT.

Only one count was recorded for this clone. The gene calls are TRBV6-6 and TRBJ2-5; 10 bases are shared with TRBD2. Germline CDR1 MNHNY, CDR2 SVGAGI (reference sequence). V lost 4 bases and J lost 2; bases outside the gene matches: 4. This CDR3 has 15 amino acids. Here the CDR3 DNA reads TGTGCCAGCAGTTTCCCGGGACTAGCGCAAGAGACCCAGTACTTC. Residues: CASSFPGLAQETQYF.

DNA for the CDR3: TGTGCCAGTAGTCGGGGGGGGGTCCCCGGGGAGCTGTTTTTT. It encodes CASSRGGVPGELFF. The genes are TRBV19 and TRBJ2-2, with 8 nucleotides matching TRBD2. The germline CDR1 and CDR2 sequences are LNHDA and SQIVND (reference sequence). The CDR3 loop spans 14 amino acids. The V and J ends lost 5 bases and 6 bases, in that order; junction bases with no gene match: 5.

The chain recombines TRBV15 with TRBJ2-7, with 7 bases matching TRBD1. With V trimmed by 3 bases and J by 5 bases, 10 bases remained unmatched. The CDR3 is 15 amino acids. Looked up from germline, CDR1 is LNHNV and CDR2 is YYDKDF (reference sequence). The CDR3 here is CATSRGLQGSNEQYF. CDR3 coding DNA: TGTGCCACCAGCAGGGGGTTACAGGGGAGCAACGAGCAGTACTTC.

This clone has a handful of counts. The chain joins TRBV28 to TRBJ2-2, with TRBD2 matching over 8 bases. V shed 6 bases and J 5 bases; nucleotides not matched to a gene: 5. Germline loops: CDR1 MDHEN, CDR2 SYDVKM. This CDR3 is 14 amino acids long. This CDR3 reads CASSGGGRTGELFF. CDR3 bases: TGTGCCAGCAGCGGGGGGGGCAGAACCGGGGAGCTGTTTTTT.

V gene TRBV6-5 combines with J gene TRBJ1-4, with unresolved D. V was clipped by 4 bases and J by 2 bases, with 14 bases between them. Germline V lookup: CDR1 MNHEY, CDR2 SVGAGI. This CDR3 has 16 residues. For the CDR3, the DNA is TGTGCCAGCAGTTCCTCCTATTTATTGACTAATGAAAAACTGTTTTTT. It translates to CASSSSYLLTNEKLFF.

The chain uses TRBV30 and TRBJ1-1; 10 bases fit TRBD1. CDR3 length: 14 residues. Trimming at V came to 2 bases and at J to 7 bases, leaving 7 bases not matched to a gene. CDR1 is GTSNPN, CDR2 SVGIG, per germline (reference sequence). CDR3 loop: CAWSPGQGGGEAFF. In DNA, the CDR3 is TGTGCCTGGAGTCCCGGACAGGGGGGGGGTGAAGCTTTCTTT.

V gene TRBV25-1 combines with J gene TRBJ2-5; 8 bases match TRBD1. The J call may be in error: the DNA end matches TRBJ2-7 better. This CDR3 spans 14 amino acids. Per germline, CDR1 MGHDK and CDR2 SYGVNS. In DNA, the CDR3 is TGTGCCAGCAGTATCGGACAGGGTGGGTACGAGCAGTACTTC. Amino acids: CASSIGQGGYEQYF.

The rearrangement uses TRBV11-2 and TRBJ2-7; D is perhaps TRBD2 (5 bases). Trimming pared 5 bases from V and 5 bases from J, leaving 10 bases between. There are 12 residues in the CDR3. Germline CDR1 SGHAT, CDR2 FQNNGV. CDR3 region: CASSLWGDEQYF. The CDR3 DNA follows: TGTGCCAGCAGCCTGTGGGGAGACGAGCAGTACTTC.

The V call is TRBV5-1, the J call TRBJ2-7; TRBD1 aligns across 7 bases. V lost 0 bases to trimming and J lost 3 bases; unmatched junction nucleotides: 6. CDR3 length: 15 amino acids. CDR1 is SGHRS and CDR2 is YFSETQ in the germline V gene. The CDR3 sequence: CASSLGAGGDYEQYF. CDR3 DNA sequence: TGCGCCAGCAGCTTGGGCGCAGGGGGAGACTACGAGCAGTACTTC.

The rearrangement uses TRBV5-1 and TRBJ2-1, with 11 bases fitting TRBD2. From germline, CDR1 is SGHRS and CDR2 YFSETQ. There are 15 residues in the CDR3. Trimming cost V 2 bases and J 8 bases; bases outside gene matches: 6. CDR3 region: CASSFGSGGADEQFF. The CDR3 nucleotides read TGCGCCAGCAGCTTCGGTAGCGGGGGGGCCGATGAGCAGTTCTTC.

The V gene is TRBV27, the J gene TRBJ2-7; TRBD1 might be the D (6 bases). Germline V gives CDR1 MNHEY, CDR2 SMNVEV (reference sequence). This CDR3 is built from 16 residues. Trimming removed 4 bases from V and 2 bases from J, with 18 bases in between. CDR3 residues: CASSSGAGGVTYEQYF. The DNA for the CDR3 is TGTGCCAGCAGTTCAGGGGCTGGTGGGGTCACCTACGAGCAGTACTTC.

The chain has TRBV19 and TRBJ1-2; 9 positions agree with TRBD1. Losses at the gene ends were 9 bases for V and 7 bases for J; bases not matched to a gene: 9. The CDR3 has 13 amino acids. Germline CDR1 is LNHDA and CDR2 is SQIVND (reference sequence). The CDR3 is CASYRDRAVGYTF. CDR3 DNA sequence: TGTGCCAGCTACCGGGACAGGGCGGTTGGCTACACCTTC.